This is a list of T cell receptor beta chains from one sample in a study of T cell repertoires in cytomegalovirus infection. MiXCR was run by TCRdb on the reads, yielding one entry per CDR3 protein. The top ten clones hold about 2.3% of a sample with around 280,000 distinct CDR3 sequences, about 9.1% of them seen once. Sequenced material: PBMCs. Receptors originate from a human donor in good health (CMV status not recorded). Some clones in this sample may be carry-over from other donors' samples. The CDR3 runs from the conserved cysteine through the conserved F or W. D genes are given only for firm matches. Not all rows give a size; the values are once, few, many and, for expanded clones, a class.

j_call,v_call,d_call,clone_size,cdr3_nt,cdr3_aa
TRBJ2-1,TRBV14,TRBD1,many,TGTGCCAGCAGCCCCAACCGAGCCCGGGACAGCGCCTTGAGCTCCTACAATGAGCAGTTCTTC,CASSPNRARDSALSSYNEQFF
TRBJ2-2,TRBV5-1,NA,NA,TGCGCCAGCAGCTTGAGATGGGACACCGGGGAGCTGTTTTTT,CASSLRWDTGELFF
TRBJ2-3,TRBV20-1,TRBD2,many,TGCAGTGCGCAACTAGCGGGAACAGATACGCAGTATTTT,CSAQLAGTDTQYF
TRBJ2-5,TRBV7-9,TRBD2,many,TGTGCCAGCAGCTGGGGACTAGCGGAGGTGGAGACCCAGTACTTC,CASSWGLAEVETQYF
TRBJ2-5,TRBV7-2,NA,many,TGTGCCAGCAGCTTAGCGGGGTGGGAGACCCAGTACTTC,CASSLAGWETQYF
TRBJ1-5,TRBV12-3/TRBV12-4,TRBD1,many,TGTGCCAGCAGTTACAGGGGCCAGCCCCAGCATTTT,CASSYRGQPQHF
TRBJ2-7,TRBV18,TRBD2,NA,TGTGCCAGCTCGCCTCCGATCGGGAGGGAGCAGTACTTC,CASSPPIGREQYF
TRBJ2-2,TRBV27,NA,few,TGTGCCAGCAGTTTGCGGGGGCGCTACACCGGGGAGCTGTTTTTT,CASSLRGRYTGELFF
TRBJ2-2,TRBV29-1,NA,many,TGCAGCGTTGAGGTGCCGAACACCGGGGAGCTGTTTTTT,CSVEVPNTGELFF
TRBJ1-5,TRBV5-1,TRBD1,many,TGCGCCAGCAGCTTGGGGACAGGGGGATTCCAGCCCCAGCATTTT,CASSLGTGGFQPQHF
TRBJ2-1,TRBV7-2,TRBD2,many,TGTGCCAGCAGCTCGGGGGGGGGACTTTACAATGAGCAGTTCTTC,CASSSGGGLYNEQFF
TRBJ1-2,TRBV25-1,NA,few,TGTGCCAGCAGGGGGTACTATGGCTACACCTTC,CASRGYYGYTF
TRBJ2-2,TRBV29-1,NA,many,TGCAGCGTTGTGATCCCGGCAGGGCACACCGGGGAGCTGTTTTTT,CSVVIPAGHTGELFF
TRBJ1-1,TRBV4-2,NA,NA,TGTGCCAGCAGCCAAGATCGACCCTTAACGGGACGGTTGAACACTGAAGCTTTCTTT,CASSQDRPLTGRLNTEAFF
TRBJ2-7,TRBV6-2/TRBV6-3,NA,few,TGTGCCAGCAGGGGACCCCTCGGCGAGCAGTACTTC,CASRGPLGEQYF
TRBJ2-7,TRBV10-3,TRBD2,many,TGTGCCATCCAAAGTTCAAGCGGGGGGACCTACGAGCAGTACTTC,CAIQSSSGGTYEQYF
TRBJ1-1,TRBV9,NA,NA,TGTGCCAGCAGCCCGCTTGGGGGGGTGAACACTGAAGCTTTCTTT,CASSPLGGVNTEAFF
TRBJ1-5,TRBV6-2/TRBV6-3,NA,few,TGTGCCAGCAGTTACTTCTCTGGGGGGGCAAGCAATCAGCCCCAGCATTTT,CASSYFSGGASNQPQHF
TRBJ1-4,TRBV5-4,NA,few,TGTGCCAGCAGTTATCGGGACACTAATGAAAAACTGTTTTTT,CASSYRDTNEKLFF
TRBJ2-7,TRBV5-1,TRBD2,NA,TGCGCCAGCAGCTTGGGACTGGGACTAGGGCTCTCCTACGAGCAGTACTTC,CASSLGLGLGLSYEQYF
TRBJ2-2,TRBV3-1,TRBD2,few,TGTGCCAGCAGCCAATTACCCCCTAGCGGGGAGAAAACCGGGGAGCTGTTTTTT,CASSQLPPSGEKTGELFF
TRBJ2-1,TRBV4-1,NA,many,TGCGCCAGCAGCCAAAAGATGGGCGTAGCGCTTTCCAATGAGCAGTTCTTC,CASSQKMGVALSNEQFF
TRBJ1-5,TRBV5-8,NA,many,TGTGCCAGCAGTCTGGCTATACGTACAGGGAATCAGCCCCAGCATTTT,CASSLAIRTGNQPQHF
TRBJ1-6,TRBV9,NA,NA,TGTGCCAGCTGGGGGGGGGGGGCTTATTCACCCCTCCACTTT,CASWGGGAYSPLHF
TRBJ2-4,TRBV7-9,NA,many,TGTGCCAGCAGCTTAGTAGCGGCGGCCAAAAACATTCAGTACTTC,CASSLVAAAKNIQYF
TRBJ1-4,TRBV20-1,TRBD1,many,TGCAGTGCTAGAAAGACAGGGTCAACTAATGAAAAACTGTTTTTT,CSARKTGSTNEKLFF
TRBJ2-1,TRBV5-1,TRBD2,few,TGCGCCAGCAGCTTCACTAGCGAAGATGAGCAGTTCTTC,CASSFTSEDEQFF
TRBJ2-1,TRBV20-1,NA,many,TGCAGTGCTAGAGAGCAGGGGGGGCACAATGAGCAGTTCTTC,CSAREQGGHNEQFF
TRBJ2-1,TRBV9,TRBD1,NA,TGTGCCAGCGCTCGGACAGGGGGAAATGAGCAGTTCTTC,CASARTGGNEQFF
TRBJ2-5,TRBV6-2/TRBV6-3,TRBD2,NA,TGTGCCAGCAGTTACGGGACTATACAAGAGACCCAGTACTTC,CASSYGTIQETQYF
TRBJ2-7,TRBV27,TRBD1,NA,TGTGCCAGCAGTCCTCGGACAGGCCGAGAGCAGTACTTC,CASSPRTGREQYF
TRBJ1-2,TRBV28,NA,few,TGTGCCAGCAGCCCCCTCAACTATGGCTACACCTTC,CASSPLNYGYTF
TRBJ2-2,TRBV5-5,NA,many,TGTGCCAGCAGCTTGGAAGGGCCCGGGGAGCTGTTTTTT,CASSLEGPGELFF
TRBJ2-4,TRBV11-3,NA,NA,TGTGCCAGCAGCTTAGGAGGGGACCCCAAAAACATTCAGTACTTC,CASSLGGDPKNIQYF
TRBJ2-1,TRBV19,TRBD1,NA,TGTGCCAGTAGTTCTGGGACAGGGGGTAATTCGAATGAGCAGTTCTTC,CASSSGTGGNSNEQFF
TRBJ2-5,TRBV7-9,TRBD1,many,TGTGCCAGCAGCTTCCCGACAGGGGGCGCGGAGACCCAGTACTTC,CASSFPTGGAETQYF
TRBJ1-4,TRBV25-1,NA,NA,TGTGCCAGCAGACTACAAGCAGGGAAACTTAATGAAAAACTGTTTTTT,CASRLQAGKLNEKLFF
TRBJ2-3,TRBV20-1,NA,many,TGCAGTGCTAGAGACCCCCGCAGGAGCACAGATACGCAGTATTTT,CSARDPRRSTDTQYF
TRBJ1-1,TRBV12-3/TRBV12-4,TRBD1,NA,TGTGCCAGCAGTAAGTCCGGACAGGGGACTGAAGCTTTCTTT,CASSKSGQGTEAFF
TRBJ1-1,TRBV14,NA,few,TGTGCCAGCAGCCAGTTGATTTGGGGGCAGGCAGCTTTCTTT,CASSQLIWGQAAFF
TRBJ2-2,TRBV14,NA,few,TGTGCCAGCAGAGACGGGCGGTACACCGGGGAGCTGTTTTTT,CASRDGRYTGELFF
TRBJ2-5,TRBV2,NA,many,TGTGCCAGCAGTGCCTACGGACTATTCCGCCAAGAGACCCAGTACTTC,CASSAYGLFRQETQYF